This T cell receptor (beta chain) derives from a study of blood T cell repertoires in COVID-19 (dated by TCRdb to 2018 to 2020). As for the study more broadly: Collaborator samples came from the United States, Italy and Spain and covered acute and convalescent phases of COVID-19. The material from the prospective study consisted of cDNA or gDNA derived from T cells, B-cell-depleted T cells, or PBMCs. Where available, HLA class I and class II types were obtained from metadata supplied by the sample provider rather than from assay-based typing. The sample metadata nearly always contained a de-identified subject ID, COVID-19 status, age in years and sex. Samples were obtained from the ongoing ImmuneRACE study (first 160 participants) and from about 1,300 subjects provided by 6 global collaborators. The repertoires were made available in a free public database intended to serve as a resource for research on the immune response to SARS-CoV-2. Deeply sampled blood TCRbeta repertoires from subjects exposed to, actively infected with, or recovered from COVID-19 were included in the dataset.

As regards this clone: The antigen it binds to is not known. No per-base quality is available; no much larger clone lies one base away.

Study-level results and caveats: Clinical and demographic metadata were provided uncurated, with the amount varying by source and participant.

Each collaborating institution followed its own protocols to collect whole blood in K2EDTA tubes. For TCRbeta analysis, collaborators shipped samples in one of three forms: frozen whole blood, isolated PBMCs, or DNA extracted from either of those sample types. Relative to germline, V is 4 bases shorter and J is 0 bases shorter, with 10 bases between their ends. CDR1 and CDR2, per the germline V gene, are SGHRS and YFSETQ. The CDR3 goes from the cysteine to the phenylalanine over 14 residues. The read is trimmed to its CDR3 DNA, 42 bases read in frame from base 1. The immunoSEQ Assay, a bias-controlled multiplex PCR, was used to amplify TCRbeta CDR3 regions from genomic DNA. The authors processed their data as follows. The number of nucleated cells in each sample was estimated by amplification of reference gene primers within the assay. Sequence reads were collapsed and filtered to measure the absolute abundance of every unique TCRbeta CDR3 rearrangement. For each sample, productive Simpson clonality was calculated as the square root of Simpson's diversity index over productive rearrangements. What TCRdb holds here is the immuneACCESS table cut down to in-frame rearrangements. Part of the clones is not present; checked against another copy, under half of the missing clones reflect an unresolved V gene, and the others are unexplained. The V and J calls and clone size are taken from that table; D and trimming were inferred from the DNA. The sample yields 95,000 to 150,000 clones; roughly four fifths were counted once. Around 10% of the sample comes from the top ten.

This receptor chain uses TRBV5-1 and TRBJ1-1; TRBD1 is a possible D gene, resting on 6 matching bases. The sequence derives from a human donor in a cohort sampled during active COVID-19. Sample: peripheral blood. The DNA reads as follows: TGCGCCAGCAGCGCAGGGGACCTGAACACTGAAGCTTTCTTT. This codes for CASSAGDLNTEAFF.